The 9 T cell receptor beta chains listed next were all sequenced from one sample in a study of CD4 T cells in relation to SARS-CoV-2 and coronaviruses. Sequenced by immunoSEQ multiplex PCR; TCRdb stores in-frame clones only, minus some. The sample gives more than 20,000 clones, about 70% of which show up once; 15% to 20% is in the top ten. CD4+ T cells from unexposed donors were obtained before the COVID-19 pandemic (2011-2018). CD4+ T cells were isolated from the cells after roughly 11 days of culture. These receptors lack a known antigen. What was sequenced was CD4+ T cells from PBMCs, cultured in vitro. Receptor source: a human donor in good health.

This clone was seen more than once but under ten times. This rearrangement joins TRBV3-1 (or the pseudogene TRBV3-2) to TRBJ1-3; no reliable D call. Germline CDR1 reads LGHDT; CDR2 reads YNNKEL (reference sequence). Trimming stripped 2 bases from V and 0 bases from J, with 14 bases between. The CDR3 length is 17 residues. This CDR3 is CASSQTRDFPSGNTIYF. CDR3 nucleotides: TGTGCCAGCAGCCAAACCCGGGATTTTCCCTCTGGAAACACCATATATTTT.

In DNA, the CDR3 is TGTGCCAGCAGCGCCCTTGGCGGGAGTTGGACAGATACGCAGTATTTT. Amino acids: CASSALGGSWTDTQYF. V usage is TRBV9 and J usage is TRBJ2-3; the match to TRBD2 covers 7 bases. The germline V gene encodes CDR1 SGDLS and CDR2 YYNGEE. V shed 3 bases and J 3 bases; nucleotides not matched to a gene: 10. The CDR3 has 16 residues.

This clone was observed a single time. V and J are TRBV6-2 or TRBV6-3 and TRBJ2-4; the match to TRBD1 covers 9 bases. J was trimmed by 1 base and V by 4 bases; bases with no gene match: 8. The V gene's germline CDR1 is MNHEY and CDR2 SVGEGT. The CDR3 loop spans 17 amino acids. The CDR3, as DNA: TGTGCCAGCAGTTTGGACACAGGGGGCTTCGCCAAAAACATTCAGTACTTC. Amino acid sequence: CASSLDTGGFAKNIQYF.

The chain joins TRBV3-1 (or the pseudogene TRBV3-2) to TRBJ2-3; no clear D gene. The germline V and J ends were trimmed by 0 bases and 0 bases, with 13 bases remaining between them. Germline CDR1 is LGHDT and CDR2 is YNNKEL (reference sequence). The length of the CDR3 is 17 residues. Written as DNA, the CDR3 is TGTGCCAGCAGCCAAGATAAACAGACGAAAAGCACAGATACGCAGTATTTT. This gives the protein CASSQDKQTKSTDTQYF.

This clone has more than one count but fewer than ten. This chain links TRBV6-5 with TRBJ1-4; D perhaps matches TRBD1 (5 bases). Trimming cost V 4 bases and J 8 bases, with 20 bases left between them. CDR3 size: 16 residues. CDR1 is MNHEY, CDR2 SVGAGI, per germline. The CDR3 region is CASSFGDWRGKEKLFF. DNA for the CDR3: TGTGCCAGCAGTTTCGGGGACTGGCGGGGGAAAGAAAAACTGTTTTTT.

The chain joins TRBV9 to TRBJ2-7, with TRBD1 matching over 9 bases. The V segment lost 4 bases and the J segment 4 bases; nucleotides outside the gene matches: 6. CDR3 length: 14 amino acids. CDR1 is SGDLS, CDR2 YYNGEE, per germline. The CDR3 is CASSQRDRDYEQYF. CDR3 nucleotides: TGTGCCAGCAGCCAGCGGGACAGGGATTACGAGCAGTACTTC.

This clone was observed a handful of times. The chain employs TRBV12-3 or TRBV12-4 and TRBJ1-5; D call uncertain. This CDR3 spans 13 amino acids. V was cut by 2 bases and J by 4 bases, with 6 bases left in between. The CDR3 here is CASSLSVNQPQHF. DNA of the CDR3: TGTGCCAGCAGTTTATCCGTGAATCAGCCCCAGCATTTT.

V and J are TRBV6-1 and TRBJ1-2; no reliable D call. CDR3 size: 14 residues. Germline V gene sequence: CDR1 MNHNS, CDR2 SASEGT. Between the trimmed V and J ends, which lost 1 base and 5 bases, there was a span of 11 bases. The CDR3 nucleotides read TGTGCCAGCAGTGAAGACCCGACTTGGTATGGCTACACCTTC. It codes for CASSEDPTWYGYTF.

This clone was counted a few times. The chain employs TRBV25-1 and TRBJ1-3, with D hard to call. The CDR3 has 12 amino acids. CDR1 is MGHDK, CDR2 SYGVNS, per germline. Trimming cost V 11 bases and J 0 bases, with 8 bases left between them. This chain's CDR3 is CAYSDSGNTIYF. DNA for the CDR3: TGTGCCTACTCAGACTCTGGAAACACCATATATTTT.